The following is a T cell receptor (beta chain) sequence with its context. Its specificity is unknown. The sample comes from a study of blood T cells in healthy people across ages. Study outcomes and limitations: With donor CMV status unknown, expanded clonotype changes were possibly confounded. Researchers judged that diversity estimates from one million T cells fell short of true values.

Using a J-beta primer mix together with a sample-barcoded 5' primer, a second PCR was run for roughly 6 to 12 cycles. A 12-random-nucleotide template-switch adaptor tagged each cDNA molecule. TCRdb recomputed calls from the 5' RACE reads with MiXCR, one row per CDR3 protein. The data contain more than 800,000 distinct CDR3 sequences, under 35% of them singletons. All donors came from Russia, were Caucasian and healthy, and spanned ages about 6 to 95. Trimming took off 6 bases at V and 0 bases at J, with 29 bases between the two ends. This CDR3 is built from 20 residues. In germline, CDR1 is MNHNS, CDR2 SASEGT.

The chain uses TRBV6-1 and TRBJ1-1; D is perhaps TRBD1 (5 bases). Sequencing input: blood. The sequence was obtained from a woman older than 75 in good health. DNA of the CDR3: TGTGCCAGCAGCCCGAACGGAGTCGGGCGACTGGGGACGTTGAACACTGAAGCTTTCTTT. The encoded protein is CASSPNGVGRLGTLNTEAFF.